Included here is one T cell receptor beta chain sequence, with context. This record belongs to a study of control samples from healthy donors and cancer patients. The repertoire was sequenced with immunoSEQ multiplex PCR; TCRdb's copy has only in-frame clones and lacks some. The sample yields some 2,800 clones, 78% seen once. The CDR3 is made up of 14 amino acids. Trimming cost V 7 bases and J 0 bases, with 10 bases left between them. Germline V gives CDR1 MNHEY, CDR2 SVGAGI. This sequence joins TRBV6-5 and TRBJ2-1; D is unclear. The sample comprised formalin-fixed, paraffin-embedded tissue. This sequence was found in a male donor with melanoma. CDR3 residues: CASTPLSSYNEQFF. The CDR3 nucleotides are TGTGCCAGCACGCCCTTGAGCTCCTACAATGAGCAGTTCTTC.